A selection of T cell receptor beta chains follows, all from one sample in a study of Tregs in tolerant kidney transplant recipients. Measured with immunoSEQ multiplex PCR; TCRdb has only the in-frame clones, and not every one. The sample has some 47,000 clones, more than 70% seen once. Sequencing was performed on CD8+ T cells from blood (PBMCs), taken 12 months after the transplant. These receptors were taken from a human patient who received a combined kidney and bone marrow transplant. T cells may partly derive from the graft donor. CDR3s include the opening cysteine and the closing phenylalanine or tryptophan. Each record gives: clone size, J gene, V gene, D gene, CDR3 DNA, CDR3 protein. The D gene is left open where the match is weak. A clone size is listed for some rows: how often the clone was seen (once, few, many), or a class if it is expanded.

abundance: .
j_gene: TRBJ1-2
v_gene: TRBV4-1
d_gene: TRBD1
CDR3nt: TGCGCCAGCAGCCAAGTGGGAACAGGGGTCGGCTACACCTTC
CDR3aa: CASSQVGTGVGYTF

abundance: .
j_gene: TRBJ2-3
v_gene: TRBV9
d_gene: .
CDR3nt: TGTGCCAGCAGCTATCGAGCGGATGGGGGCACAGATACGCAGTATTTT
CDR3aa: CASSYRADGGTDTQYF

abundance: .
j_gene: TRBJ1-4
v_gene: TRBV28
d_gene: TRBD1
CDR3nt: TGTGCCAGCAGACTCGGACAGGGACGCGAAAAACTGTTTTTT
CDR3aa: CASRLGQGREKLFF

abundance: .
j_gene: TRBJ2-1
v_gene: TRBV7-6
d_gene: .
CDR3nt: TGTGCCAGCAGCTTGACGGGGGTTCTCTCCTACAATGAGCAGTTCTTC
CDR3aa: CASSLTGVLSYNEQFF

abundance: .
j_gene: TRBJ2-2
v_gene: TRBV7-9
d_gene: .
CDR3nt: TGTGCCAGCAGACTCCCCGGGACACGTTACACCGGGGAGCTGTTTTTT
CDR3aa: CASRLPGTRYTGELFF

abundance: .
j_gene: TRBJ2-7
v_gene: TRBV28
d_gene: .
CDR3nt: TGTGCCAGCAGTTTCCACAGTTTGGAGCAGTACTTC
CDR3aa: CASSFHSLEQYF

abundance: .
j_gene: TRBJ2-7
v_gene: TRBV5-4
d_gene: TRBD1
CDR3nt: TGTGCCAGCAGCTTACCGGGACAGGGTTACTCCGAGCAGTACTTC
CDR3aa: CASSLPGQGYSEQYF

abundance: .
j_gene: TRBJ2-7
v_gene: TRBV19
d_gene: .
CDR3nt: TGTGCCAGTAGTATCGCCCAGGGGTCCTACGAGCAGTACTTC
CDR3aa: CASSIAQGSYEQYF

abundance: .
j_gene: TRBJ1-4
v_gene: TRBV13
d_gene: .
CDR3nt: TGTGCCAGCAGCCCGGGGAGAAATAATGAAAAACTGTTTTTT
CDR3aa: CASSPGRNNEKLFF

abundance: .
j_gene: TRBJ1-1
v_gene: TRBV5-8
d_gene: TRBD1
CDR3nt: TGTGCCAGCAGCTGGGACAGGGGGAACACTGAAGCTTTCTTT
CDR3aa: CASSWDRGNTEAFF

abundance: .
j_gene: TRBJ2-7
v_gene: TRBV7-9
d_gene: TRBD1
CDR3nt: TGTGCCAGCAGCCCCGGGGACAGACTTTACGAGCAGTACTTC
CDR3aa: CASSPGDRLYEQYF

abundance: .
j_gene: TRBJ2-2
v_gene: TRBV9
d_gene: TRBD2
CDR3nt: TGTGCCAGCAGCGTAGTGTCGGGAGGGCTTACCGGGGAGCTGTTTTTT
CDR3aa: CASSVVSGGLTGELFF

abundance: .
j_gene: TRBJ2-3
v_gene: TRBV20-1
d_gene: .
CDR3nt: TGCAGTGCTAGCCAGGGAGATACGCAGTATTTT
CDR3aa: CSASQGDTQYF

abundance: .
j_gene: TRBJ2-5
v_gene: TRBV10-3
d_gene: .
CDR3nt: TGTGCCATCAATGGGATCGGTCCAGGAGGGGTTGAGACCCAGTACTTC
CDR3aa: CAINGIGPGGVETQYF

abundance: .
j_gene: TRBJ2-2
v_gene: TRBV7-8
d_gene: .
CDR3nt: TGTGCCAGCAGCTTATCCCCCCGAGTCTCCGGGGAGCTGTTTTTT
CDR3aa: CASSLSPRVSGELFF

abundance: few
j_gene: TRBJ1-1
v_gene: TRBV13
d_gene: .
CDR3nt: TGTGCCAGCAGCTTTTCGAGGAACACTGAAGCTTTCTTT
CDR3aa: CASSFSRNTEAFF

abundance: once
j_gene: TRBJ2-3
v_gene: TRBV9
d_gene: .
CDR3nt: TGTGCCAGCAGCGTAGGAACGAGGAGCCTCACAGATACGCAGTATTTT
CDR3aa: CASSVGTRSLTDTQYF

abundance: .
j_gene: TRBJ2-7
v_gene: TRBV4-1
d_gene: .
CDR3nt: TGCGCCAGCAGCCAAGCCCCCCGCTACTACGAGCAGTACTTC
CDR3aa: CASSQAPRYYEQYF

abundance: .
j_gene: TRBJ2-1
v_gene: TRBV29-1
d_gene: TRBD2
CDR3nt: TGCAGCGTTAAACGGGGGGACAATGAGCAGTTCTTC
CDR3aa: CSVKRGDNEQFF

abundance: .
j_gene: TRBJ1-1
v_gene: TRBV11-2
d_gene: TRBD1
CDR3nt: TGTGCCAGCAGCTTAGAGGGGACAGGGGTCATCACTGAAGCTTTCTTT
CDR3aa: CASSLEGTGVITEAFF

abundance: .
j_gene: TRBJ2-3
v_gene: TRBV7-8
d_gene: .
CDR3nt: TGTGCCAGCAGTCTGGGGGGTACGCAGTATTTT
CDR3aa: CASSLGGTQYF

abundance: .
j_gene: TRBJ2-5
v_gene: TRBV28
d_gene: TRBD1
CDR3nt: TGTGCCAGCAGCACGACAGGGGAGACCCAGTACTTC
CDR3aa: CASSTTGETQYF

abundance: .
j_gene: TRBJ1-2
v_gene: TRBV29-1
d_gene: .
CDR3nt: TGCAGCGTTGAAGAAGGTAGGGGGAACTATGGCTACACCTTC
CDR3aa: CSVEEGRGNYGYTF

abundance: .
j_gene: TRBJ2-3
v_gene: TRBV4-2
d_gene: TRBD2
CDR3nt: TGTGCCAGCAGCCAAGAACTAGCGAGCACAGATACGCAGTATTTT
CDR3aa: CASSQELASTDTQYF

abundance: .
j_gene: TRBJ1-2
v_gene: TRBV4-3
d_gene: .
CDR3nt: TGCGCCAGCAGCCGCACAGATGCCGCCAACTATGGCTACACCTTC
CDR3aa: CASSRTDAANYGYTF

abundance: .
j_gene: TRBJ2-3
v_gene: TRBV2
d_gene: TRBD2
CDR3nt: TGTGCCAGCAGTGAAGCGCTCCTAGCGGATCTCACAGATACGCAGTATTTT
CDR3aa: CASSEALLADLTDTQYF

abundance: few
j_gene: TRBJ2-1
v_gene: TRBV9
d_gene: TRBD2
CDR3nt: TGTGCCAGCAGCGACTTAGCGGGAGACTTTTTGGCCAATGAGCAGTTCTTC
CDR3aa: CASSDLAGDFLANEQFF

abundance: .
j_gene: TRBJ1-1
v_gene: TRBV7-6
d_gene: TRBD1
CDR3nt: TGTGCCAGCAGCTCCGGACAGGGCCCACCTAATGAAGCTTTCTTT
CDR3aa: CASSSGQGPPNEAFF

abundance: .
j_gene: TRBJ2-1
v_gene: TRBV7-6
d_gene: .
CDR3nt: TGTGCCAGCAGCGGAGGGACCCTAGATGTGCAGTTCTTC
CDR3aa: CASSGGTLDVQFF

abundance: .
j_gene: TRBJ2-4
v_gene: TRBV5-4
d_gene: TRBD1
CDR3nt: TGTGCCAGCAGCGATCCGACAGGGCCGAGTGAAAACATTCAGTACTTC
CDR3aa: CASSDPTGPSENIQYF

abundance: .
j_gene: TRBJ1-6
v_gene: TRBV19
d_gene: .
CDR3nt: TGTGCCAGTAGTATACAGGGGCTGTATAATTCACCCCTCCACTTT
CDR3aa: CASSIQGLYNSPLHF

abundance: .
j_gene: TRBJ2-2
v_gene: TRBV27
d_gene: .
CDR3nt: TGTGCCAGCAGGGACACGAACACCGGGGAGCTGTTTTTT
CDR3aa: CASRDTNTGELFF

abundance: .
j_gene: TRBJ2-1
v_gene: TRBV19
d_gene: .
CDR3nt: TGTGCCAGTAGTATTCAAGGAGGCCGCAATGAGCAGTTCTTC
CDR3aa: CASSIQGGRNEQFF

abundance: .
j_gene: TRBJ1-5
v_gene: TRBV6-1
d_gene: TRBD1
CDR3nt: TGTGCCAGCAGACGGACAGGGCGCAATCAGCCCCAGCATTTT
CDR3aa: CASRRTGRNQPQHF

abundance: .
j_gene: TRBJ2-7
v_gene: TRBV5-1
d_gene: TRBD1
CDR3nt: TGCGCCAGCAGCTTGGCTCCAGGGGGCGCGGCCTACGAGCAGTACTTC
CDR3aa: CASSLAPGGAAYEQYF

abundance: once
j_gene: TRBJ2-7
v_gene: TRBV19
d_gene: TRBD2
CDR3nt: TGTGCCAGTAGCCCAACTAGCGGGGGGGATAAGGCCTACGAGCAGTACTTC
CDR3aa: CASSPTSGGDKAYEQYF

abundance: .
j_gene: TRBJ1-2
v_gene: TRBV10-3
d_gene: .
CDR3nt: TGTGCCATCCGCCAAGAGGCTCGAGGCGGCTACACCTTC
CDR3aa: CAIRQEARGGYTF

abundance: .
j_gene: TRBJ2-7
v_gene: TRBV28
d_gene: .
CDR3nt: TGTGCCAGCAGGGACCTAGCATCCTACGAGCAGTACTTC
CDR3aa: CASRDLASYEQYF

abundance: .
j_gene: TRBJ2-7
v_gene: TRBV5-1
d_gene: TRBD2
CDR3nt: TGCGCCAGCAGCTCCGGACTAGCGGGAGGTGCCGGCTACGAGCAGTACTTC
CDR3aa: CASSSGLAGGAGYEQYF

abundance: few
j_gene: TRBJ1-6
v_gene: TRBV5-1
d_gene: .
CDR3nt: TGCGCCAGCAGCTTGGGCTCTGCCAGGCTTAATTCACCCCTCCACTTT
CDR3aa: CASSLGSARLNSPLHF

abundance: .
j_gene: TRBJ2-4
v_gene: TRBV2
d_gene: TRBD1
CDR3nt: TGTGCCAGCAGTTCGACTTCCGGGACAGAAGAACTAGCCAAAAACATTCAGTACTTC
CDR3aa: CASSSTSGTEELAKNIQYF

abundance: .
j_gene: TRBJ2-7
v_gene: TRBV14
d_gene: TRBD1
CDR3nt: TGTGCCAGCAGCCCCGGGACAGGTGGTTACGAGCAGTACTTC
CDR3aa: CASSPGTGGYEQYF

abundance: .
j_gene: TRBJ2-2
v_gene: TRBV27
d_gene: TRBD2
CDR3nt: TGTGCCAGCACCCCCCCGGGACTAGCGGGGACCGGGGAGCTGTTTTTT
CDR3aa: CASTPPGLAGTGELFF

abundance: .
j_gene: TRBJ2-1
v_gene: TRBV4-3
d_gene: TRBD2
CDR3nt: TGCGCCAGCAGCCAACTTCCCAGTACTAGCGCCCCGGGAAATGAGCAGTTCTTC
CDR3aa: CASSQLPSTSAPGNEQFF

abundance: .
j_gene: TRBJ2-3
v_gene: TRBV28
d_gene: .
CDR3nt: TGTGCCAGCAGTTTATTAGTCTCCAGCACAGATACGCAGTATTTT
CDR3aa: CASSLLVSSTDTQYF

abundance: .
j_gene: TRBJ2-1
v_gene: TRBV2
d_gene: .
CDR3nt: TGTGCCAGCAAAGGGCAGGATAGGACAGCCTCCTACAATGAGCAGTTCTTC
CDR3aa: CASKGQDRTASYNEQFF

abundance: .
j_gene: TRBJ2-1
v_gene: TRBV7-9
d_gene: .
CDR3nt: TGCGCCAGCAGCTTAGCGCTAGAAAATGAGCAGTTCTTC
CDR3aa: CASSLALENEQFF

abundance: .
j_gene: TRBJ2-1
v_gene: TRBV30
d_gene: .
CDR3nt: TGTGCCTGGACACCTCCGGGACTGGGTAGACACAATGAGCAGTTCTTC
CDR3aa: CAWTPPGLGRHNEQFF

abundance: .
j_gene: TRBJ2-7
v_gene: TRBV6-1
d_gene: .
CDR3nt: TGTGCCAGCAGTGAACTGATTCTGGGCAGCTACGAGCAGTACTTC
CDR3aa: CASSELILGSYEQYF

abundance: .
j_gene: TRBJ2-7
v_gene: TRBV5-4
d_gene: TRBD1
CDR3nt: TGTGCCAGCAGCACCGGGACAGGGTGGTACGAGCAGTACTTC
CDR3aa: CASSTGTGWYEQYF